The 16 T cell receptor beta chains given below trace back to one sample, sequenced in a study of early T cells in non-severe SARS-CoV-2 infection. TCRdb reprocessed the 5' RACE reads via MiXCR and lists one record per CDR3 protein. The table has tens of thousands of distinct CDR3 sequences, roughly 6% seen once. Sequenced: whole blood. The origin of the receptors is an adult who was a healthcare worker with PCR-confirmed SARS-CoV-2 infection or an uninfected control (not recorded which).

This clonotype was recorded at least ten times. The V call is TRBV20-1, the J call TRBJ1-1; D is unresolved. Germline V lookup: CDR1 DFQATT, CDR2 SNEGSKA (reference sequence). Deletions cut 6 bases from V and 3 bases from J, with 11 bases between. The CDR3 sequence is 12 residues long. In DNA, the CDR3 is TGCAGTGCGAGGACCGGAGACACTGAAGCTTTCTTT. Protein product: CSARTGDTEAFF.

This chain uses TRBV20-1 with TRBJ2-1, with 9 nucleotides matching TRBD2. CDR1 and CDR2 (germline): DFQATT, SNEGSKA (reference sequence). CDR3 length: 13 amino acids. V shed 3 bases and J 8 bases; nucleotides not matched to a gene: 5. CDR3 DNA: TGCAGTGCTAGGCCTAGCGGGAACGATGAGCAGTTCTTC. It translates to CSARPSGNDEQFF.

The V call is TRBV7-6, the J call TRBJ2-2; D is undetermined. The CDR3 has 16 amino acids. Trimming pared 0 bases from V and 1 base from J, leaving 9 bases between. Germline CDR1 and CDR2: SGHVS and FNYEAQ. The CDR3 DNA sequence: TGTGCCAGCAGCTTAGCAGGGCCGGGGAACACCGGGGAGCTGTTTTTT. Its translation: CASSLAGPGNTGELFF.

This clonotype was counted a few times. The chain employs TRBV20-1 and TRBJ2-1; 13 nucleotides agree with TRBD2. This CDR3 spans 15 amino acids. Trimming took 3 bases from V and 13 from J; bases not matched to a gene: 12. The germline CDR1 and CDR2 sequences are DFQATT and SNEGSKA (reference sequence). CDR3 DNA sequence: TGCAGTGCTAGTGTCCCGGGACTAGCGGGATTGAATCAGTTCTTC. Translation gives CSASVPGLAGLNQFF.

The chain uses TRBV28 and TRBJ1-6; 8 nucleotides align to TRBD1. After removal of 5 bases from V and 10 bases from J, the junction contained 7 bases not matched to a gene. The CDR3 length is 14 residues. Germline V CDR1 and CDR2: MDHEN, SYDVKM. CDR3 sequence reads: CASSRGQVPSPLHF. The CDR3 DNA sequence: TGTGCCAGCAGTCGGGGACAGGTACCCTCACCCCTCCACTTT.

This clonotype has only a few counts. The chain joins TRBV4-1 to TRBJ2-7, with TRBD2 matching 10 bases. V trimming: 1 base; J trimming: 3 bases; junction bases outside the gene matches: 12. Germline CDR1 is MGHRA and CDR2 is YSYEKL. CDR3 length: 18 residues. CDR3 sequence: CASSQGILLKREGYEQYF. For the CDR3, the DNA is TGCGCCAGCAGCCAAGGGATCTTACTGAAGCGGGAGGGCTACGAGCAGTACTTC.

This clonotype was observed many times. The chain combines TRBV12-3 or TRBV12-4 with TRBJ2-1, with TRBD2 identical over 11 bases. V shed 6 bases and J 7 bases; nucleotides not matched to a gene: 11. CDR3 length: 16 residues. The CDR3 loop is CASSPTGTSGKNEQFF. CDR3 in DNA: TGTGCCAGCAGCCCTACCGGGACTAGCGGCAAAAATGAGCAGTTCTTC.

This clonotype was picked up many times. V is TRBV20-1 and J is TRBJ2-5; possibly TRBD1 for D (6 bases). The germline V and J ends were trimmed by 4 bases and 5 bases, with 23 bases remaining between them. The CDR3 runs to 16 residues. Per germline, CDR1 DFQATT and CDR2 SNEGSKA (reference sequence). The CDR3 sequence: CSATYRADFRQETQYF. The CDR3 DNA follows: TGCAGTGCTACTTACAGGGCAGATTTTCGTCAGGAGACCCAGTACTTC.

This clonotype was seen repeatedly, ten times or more. The chain couples TRBV4-1 to TRBJ1-6; 7 nucleotides line up with TRBD1. Trimming cost V 0 bases and J 9 bases; bases outside gene matches: 14. The CDR3 length is 18 residues. From germline, CDR1 is MGHRA and CDR2 YSYEKL. The CDR3 nucleotides are TGCGCCAGCAGCCAAGATAGGTACAGGGGTCCCCCTGCTTCACCCCTCCACTTT. The encoded protein is CASSQDRYRGPPASPLHF.

The table lists this clonotype with many counts. V and J are TRBV11-2 and TRBJ2-2, with D hard to call. V shed 6 bases and J shed 4 bases, with 12 bases lying between them. The germline CDR1 and CDR2 sequences are SGHAT and FQNNGV. The CDR3 covers 14 residues. CDR3 bases: TGTGCCAGCAGACCGTTACTTGTCACCGGGGAGCTGTTTTTT. It specifies CASRPLLVTGELFF. The variable domain in full, completed from reference TRBV11-2 and TRBJ2-2, reads EAGVAQSPRYKIIEKRQSVAFWCNPISGHATLYWYQQILGQGPKLLIQFQNNGVVDDSQLPKDRFSAERLKGVDSTLKIQPAKLEDSAVYLCASRPLLVTGELFFGEGSRLTVL.

This clonotype came up many times. The rearrangement uses TRBV20-1 and TRBJ2-3, with D hard to call. Trimming took off 5 bases at V and 7 bases at J, with 7 bases between the two ends. The CDR3 totals 10 residues. CDR1 and CDR2 from the germline V gene are DFQATT and SNEGSKA (reference sequence). The CDR3 sequence: CSAGVNTQYF. The CDR3 nucleotides are TGCAGTGCTGGAGTGAATACGCAGTATTTT.

This clonotype has a count of ten or more. This chain links TRBV2 with TRBJ2-2; 8 bases align to TRBD2. CDR1 is SNHLY and CDR2 is FYNNEI in the germline V gene. The junction had 8 bases not matched to a gene; V was cut back by 6 bases and J by 5 bases. The CDR3 spans 15 residues. The CDR3 coding sequence is TGTGCCAGCAGCCTGATACGGGAGGGGACCGGGGAGCTGTTTTTT. It specifies CASSLIREGTGELFF.

This clonotype has at least ten counts. The chain uses TRBV11-2 and TRBJ2-3, with TRBD2 identical over 9 bases. Germline lookup yields CDR1 SGHAT and CDR2 FQNNGV. The V segment lost 3 bases and the J segment 2 bases; nucleotides outside the gene matches: 12. There are 18 residues in the CDR3. The CDR3 nucleotides read TGTGCCAGCAGCTTTGGGCTAGCGGGACGACCTACCACAGATACGCAGTATTTT. As protein: CASSFGLAGRPTTDTQYF.

This clonotype was detected many times. The chain combines TRBV30 with TRBJ2-7, with 11 nucleotides matching TRBD2. From germline, CDR1 is GTSNPN and CDR2 SVGIG (reference sequence). The CDR3 length is 13 residues. With 5 bases clipped from V and 6 bases from J, the junction kept 6 bases outside the gene matches. DNA for the CDR3: TGTGCCTGGCACCCGGGACTAGCGGCCGAGCAGTACTTC. Amino acids: CAWHPGLAAEQYF.

This sequence joins TRBV18 and TRBJ1-1, with D perhaps matching TRBD1 (6 bases). CDR1 is KGHSH and CDR2 is LQKENI in the germline V gene. V lost 5 bases to trimming and J lost 0 bases, with 7 bases between them. This CDR3 contains 13 residues. The CDR3 loop is CASSTGLNTEAFF. The CDR3 coding sequence is TGTGCCAGCTCAACAGGGTTGAACACTGAAGCTTTCTTT.

The chain uses TRBV6-1 and TRBJ2-2, with 8 bases identical to TRBD2. The ends lost 4 bases at V and 4 bases at J; junction bases unmatched: 5. Looked up from germline, CDR1 is MNHNS and CDR2 is SASEGT. The CDR3 consists of 15 residues. CDR3 nucleotides: TGTGCCAGCAGTGCGGGAGGGCCTAGCACCGGGGAGCTGTTTTTT. Its translation: CASSAGGPSTGELFF.